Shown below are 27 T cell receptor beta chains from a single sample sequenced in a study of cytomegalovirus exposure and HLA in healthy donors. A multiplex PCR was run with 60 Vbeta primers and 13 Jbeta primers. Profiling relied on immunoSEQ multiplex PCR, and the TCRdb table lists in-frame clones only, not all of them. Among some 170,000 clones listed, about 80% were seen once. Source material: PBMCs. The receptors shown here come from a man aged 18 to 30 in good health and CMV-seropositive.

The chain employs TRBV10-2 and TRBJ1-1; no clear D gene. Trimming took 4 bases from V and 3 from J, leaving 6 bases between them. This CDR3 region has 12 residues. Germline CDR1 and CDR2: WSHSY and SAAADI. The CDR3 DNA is TGCGCCAGCAGTGGGCAGGACACTGAAGCTTTCTTT. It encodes CASSGQDTEAFF.

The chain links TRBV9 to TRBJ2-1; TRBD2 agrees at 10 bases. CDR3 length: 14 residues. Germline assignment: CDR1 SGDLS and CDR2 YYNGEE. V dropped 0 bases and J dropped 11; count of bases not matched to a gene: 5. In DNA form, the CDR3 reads TGTGCCAGCAGCGTAGCCCTTAGCGGGGGGAAGCAGTTCTTC. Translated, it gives CASSVALSGGKQFF.

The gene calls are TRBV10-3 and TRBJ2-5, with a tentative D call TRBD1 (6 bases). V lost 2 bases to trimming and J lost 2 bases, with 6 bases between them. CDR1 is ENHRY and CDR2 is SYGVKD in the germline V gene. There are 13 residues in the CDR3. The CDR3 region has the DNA TGTGCCATCAGTGAGGGACAGCAAGAGACCCAGTACTTC. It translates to CAISEGQQETQYF.

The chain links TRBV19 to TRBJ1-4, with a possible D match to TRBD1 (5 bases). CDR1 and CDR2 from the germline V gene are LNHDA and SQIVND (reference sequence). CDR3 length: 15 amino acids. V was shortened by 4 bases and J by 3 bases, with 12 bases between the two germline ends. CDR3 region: CASSTTGTPNEKLFF. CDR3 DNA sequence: TGTGCCAGTAGTACCACCGGGACTCCTAATGAAAAACTGTTTTTT. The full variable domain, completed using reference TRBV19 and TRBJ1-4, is DGGITQSPKYLFRKEGQNVTLSCEQNLNHDAMYWYRQDPGQGLRLIYYSQIVNDFQKGDIAEGYSVSREKKESFPLTVTSAQKNPTAFYLCASSTTGTPNEKLFFGSGTQLSVL.

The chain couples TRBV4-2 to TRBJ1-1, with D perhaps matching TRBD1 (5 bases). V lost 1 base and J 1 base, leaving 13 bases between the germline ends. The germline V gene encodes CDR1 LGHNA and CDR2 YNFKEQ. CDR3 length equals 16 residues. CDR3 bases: TGTGCCAGCAGCCAAGCGATGACAGCGGGGAACACTGAAGCTTTCTTT. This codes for CASSQAMTAGNTEAFF.

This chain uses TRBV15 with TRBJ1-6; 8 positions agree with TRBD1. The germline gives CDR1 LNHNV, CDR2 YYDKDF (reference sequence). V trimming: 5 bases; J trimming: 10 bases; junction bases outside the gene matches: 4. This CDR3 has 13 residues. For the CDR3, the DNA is TGTGCCACCAGCGGCGACAGGGGCTCACCCCTCCACTTT. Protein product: CATSGDRGSPLHF.

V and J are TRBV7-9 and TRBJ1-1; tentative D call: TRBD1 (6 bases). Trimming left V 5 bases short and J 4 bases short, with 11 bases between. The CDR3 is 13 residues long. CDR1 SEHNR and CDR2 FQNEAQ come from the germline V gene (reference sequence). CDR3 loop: CASSHTGSTEAFF. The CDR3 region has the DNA TGTGCCAGCAGCCACACAGGGAGCACTGAAGCTTTCTTT.

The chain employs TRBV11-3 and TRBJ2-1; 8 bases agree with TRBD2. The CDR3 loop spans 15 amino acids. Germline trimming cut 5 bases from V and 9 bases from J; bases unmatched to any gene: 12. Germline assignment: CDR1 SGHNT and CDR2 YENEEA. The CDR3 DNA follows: TGTGCCAGCAGCCTTCTGTCGGGGGGGTTTAGTGAGCAGTTCTTC. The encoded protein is CASSLLSGGFSEQFF.

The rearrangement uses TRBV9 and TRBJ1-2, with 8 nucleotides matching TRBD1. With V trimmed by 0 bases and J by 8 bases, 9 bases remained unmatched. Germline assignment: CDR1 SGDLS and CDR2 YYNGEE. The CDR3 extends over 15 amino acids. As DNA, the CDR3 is TGTGCCAGCAGCGTAGGGCAGGGGGCGATGTGGGGCTACACCTTC. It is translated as CASSVGQGAMWGYTF.

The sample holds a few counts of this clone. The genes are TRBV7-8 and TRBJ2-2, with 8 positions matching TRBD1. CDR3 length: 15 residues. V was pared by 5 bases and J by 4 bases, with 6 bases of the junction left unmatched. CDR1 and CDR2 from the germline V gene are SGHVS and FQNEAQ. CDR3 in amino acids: CASSERQGPTGELFF. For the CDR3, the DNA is TGTGCCAGCAGCGAAAGACAGGGGCCCACCGGGGAGCTGTTTTTT.

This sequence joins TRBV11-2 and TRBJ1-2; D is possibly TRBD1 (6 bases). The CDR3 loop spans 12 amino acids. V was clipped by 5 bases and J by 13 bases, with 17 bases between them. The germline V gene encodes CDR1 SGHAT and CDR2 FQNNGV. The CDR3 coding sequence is TGTGCCAGCAGCCAGTCGACAGGTTCGCTCACCTTC. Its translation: CASSQSTGSLTF.

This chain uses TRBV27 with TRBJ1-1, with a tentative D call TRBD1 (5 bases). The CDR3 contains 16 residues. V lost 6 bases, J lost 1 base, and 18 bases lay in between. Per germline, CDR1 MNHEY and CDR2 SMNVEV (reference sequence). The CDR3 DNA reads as TGTGCCAGCAGGCATAAAGCGGGGGATTCGAACACTGAAGCTTTCTTT. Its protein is CASRHKAGDSNTEAFF.

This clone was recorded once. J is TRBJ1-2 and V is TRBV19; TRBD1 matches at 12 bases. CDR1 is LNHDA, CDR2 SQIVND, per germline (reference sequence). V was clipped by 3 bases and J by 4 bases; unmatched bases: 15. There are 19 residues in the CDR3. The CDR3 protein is CASSIRPSRDRGRPYGYTF. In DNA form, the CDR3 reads TGTGCCAGTAGTATCCGACCGTCCCGGGACAGGGGGCGCCCCTATGGCTACACCTTC.

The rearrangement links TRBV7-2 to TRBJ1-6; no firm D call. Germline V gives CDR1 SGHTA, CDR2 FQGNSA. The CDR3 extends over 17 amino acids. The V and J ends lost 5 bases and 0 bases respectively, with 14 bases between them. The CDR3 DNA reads TGTGCCAGCAGCGCGGACTTCGCCAGCTCCTATAATTCACCCCTCCACTTT. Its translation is CASSADFASSYNSPLHF.

CDR3 amino acids: CASSSPLEAQETQYF. CDR3 DNA: TGTGCCAGCAGCTCCCCTCTAGAAGCACAAGAGACCCAGTACTTC. The chain recombines TRBV5-6 with TRBJ2-5, with D uncertain. V lost 3 bases and J lost 2, with 14 bases in between. This CDR3 is 15 amino acids long. CDR1 is SGHDT and CDR2 is YYEEEE in the germline V gene. Filled out from reference TRBV5-6 and TRBJ2-5, the complete variable domain reads DAGVTQSPTHLIKTRGQQVTLRCSPKSGHDTVSWYQQALGQGPQFIFQYYEEEERQRGNFPDRFSGHQFPNYSSELNVNALLLGDSALYLCASSSPLEAQETQYFGPGTRLLVL.

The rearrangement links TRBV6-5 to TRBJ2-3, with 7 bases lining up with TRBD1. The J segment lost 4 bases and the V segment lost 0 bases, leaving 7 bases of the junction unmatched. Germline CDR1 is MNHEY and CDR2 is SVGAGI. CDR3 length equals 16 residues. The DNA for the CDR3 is TGTGCCAGCAGTTACTCCACAGGGGTCAGTCCAGATACGCAGTATTTT. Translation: CASSYSTGVSPDTQYF.

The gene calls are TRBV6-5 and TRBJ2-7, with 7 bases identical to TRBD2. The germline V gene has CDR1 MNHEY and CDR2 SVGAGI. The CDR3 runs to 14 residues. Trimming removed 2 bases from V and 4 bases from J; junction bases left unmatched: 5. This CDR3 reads CASSYREDPYEQYF. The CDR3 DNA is TGTGCCAGCAGTTACCGGGAGGACCCATACGAGCAGTACTTC.

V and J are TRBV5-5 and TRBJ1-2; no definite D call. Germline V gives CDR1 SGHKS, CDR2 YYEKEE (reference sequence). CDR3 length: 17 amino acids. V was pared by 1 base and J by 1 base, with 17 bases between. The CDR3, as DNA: TGTGCCAGCAGCTTGCGGGAGCAGAACATAATTAACTATGGCTACACCTTC. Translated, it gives CASSLREQNIINYGYTF.

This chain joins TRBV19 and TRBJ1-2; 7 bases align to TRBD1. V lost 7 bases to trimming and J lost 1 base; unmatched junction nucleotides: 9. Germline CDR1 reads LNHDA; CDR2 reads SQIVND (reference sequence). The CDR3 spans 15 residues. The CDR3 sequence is CASMPRGQHNYGYTF. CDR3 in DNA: TGTGCCAGTATGCCACGGGGACAGCATAACTATGGCTACACCTTC. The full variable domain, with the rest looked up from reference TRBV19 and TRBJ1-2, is DGGITQSPKYLFRKEGQNVTLSCEQNLNHDAMYWYRQDPGQGLRLIYYSQIVNDFQKGDIAEGYSVSREKKESFPLTVTSAQKNPTAFYLCASMPRGQHNYGYTFGSGTRLTVV.

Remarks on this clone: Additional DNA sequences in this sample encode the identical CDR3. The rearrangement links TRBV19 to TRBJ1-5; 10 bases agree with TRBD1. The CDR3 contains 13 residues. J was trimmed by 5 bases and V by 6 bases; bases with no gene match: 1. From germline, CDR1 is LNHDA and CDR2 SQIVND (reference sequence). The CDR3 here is CASSGTGDQPQHF. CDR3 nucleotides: TGTGCCAGTAGCGGGACAGGGGATCAGCCCCAGCATTTT.

CDR3 region: CASRGTSFTDTQYF. The DNA of the CDR3 is TGTGCCAGTAGGGGGACTAGCTTCACAGATACGCAGTATTTT. The chain recombines TRBV19 with TRBJ2-3; 9 nucleotides agree with TRBD2. The CDR3 runs to 14 residues. Germline loops: CDR1 LNHDA, CDR2 SQIVND (reference sequence). Trimming removed 6 bases from V and 2 bases from J; junction bases left unmatched: 3.

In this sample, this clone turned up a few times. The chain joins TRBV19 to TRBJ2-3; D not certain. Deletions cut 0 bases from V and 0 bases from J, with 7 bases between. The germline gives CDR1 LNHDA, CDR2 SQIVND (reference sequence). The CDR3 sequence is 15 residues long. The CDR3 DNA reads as TGTGCCAGTAGTATAGATCTCACAAGCACAGATACGCAGTATTTT. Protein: CASSIDLTSTDTQYF.

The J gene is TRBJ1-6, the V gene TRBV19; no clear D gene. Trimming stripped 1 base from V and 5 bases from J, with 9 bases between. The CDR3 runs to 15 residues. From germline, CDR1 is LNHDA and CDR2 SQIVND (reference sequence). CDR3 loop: CASSIVAGNNSPLHF. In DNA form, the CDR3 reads TGTGCCAGTAGTATAGTAGCCGGGAATAATTCACCCCTCCACTTT.

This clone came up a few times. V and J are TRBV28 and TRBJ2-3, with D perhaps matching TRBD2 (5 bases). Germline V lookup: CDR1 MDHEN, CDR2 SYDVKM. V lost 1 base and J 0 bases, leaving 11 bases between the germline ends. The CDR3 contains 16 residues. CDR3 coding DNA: TGTGCCAGCAGTTTATTAGGTCGGACTAGCACAGATACGCAGTATTTT. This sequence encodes CASSLLGRTSTDTQYF. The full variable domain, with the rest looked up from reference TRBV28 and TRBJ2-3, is DVKVTQSSRYLVKRTGEKVFLECVQDMDHENMFWYRQDPGLGLRLIYFSYDVKMKEKGDIPEGYSVSREKKERFSLILESASTNQTSMYLCASSLLGRTSTDTQYFGPGTRLTVL.

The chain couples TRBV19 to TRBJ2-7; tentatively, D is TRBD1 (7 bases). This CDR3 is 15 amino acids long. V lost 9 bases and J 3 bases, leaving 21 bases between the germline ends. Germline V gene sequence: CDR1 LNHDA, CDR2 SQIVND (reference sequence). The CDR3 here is CASTLSSGGNYEQYF. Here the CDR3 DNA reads TGTGCCAGCACCCTAAGCTCAGGGGGGAACTACGAGCAGTACTTC.

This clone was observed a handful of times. The CDR3 reads CAISINTEAFF. DNA of the CDR3: TGTGCCATCTCTATAAACACTGAAGCTTTCTTT. The chain has TRBV6-1 and TRBJ1-1; D remains unclear. V gave up 10 bases and J gave up 2 bases, with 8 bases separating them. The germline V gene has CDR1 MNHNS and CDR2 SASEGT. The CDR3 is 11 residues long.

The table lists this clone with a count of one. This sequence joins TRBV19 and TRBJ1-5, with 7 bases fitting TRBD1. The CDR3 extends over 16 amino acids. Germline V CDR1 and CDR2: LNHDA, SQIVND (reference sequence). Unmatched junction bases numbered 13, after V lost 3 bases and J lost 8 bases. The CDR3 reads CASSIFSGGGVKPQHF. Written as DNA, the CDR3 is TGTGCCAGTAGTATTTTTTCGGGAGGGGGCGTAAAGCCCCAGCATTTT.